This TCR beta chain was found in a study of cytomegalovirus exposure and HLA in healthy donors. Germline CDR1 reads SGHRS; CDR2 reads YFSETQ. V lost 4 bases and J 4 bases, leaving 20 bases between the germline ends. The CDR3 loop spans 16 amino acids. The study ran its PCR with 60 Vbeta and 13 Jbeta primers. Measured with immunoSEQ multiplex PCR; TCRdb has only the in-frame clones, and not every one. The sample consists of more than 95,000 clones, roughly 70% of them appearing once. The V call is TRBV5-1, the J call TRBJ1-1; D is unresolved. The TCR sequence derives from a man aged 40-50 years in good health and CMV-seropositive. Sequences were obtained from PBMCs. CDR3 coding DNA: TGCGCCAGCAGCGGAACCCCCAGCGGATCGTTCACTGAAGCTTTCTTT. This encodes CASSGTPSGSFTEAFF. Drawing the rest from reference TRBV5-1 and TRBJ1-1, the complete variable domain is KAGVTQTPRYLIKTRGQQVTLSCSPISGHRSVSWYQQTPGQGLQFLFEYFSETQRNKGNFPGRFSGRQFSNSRSEMNVSTLELGDSALYLCASSGTPSGSFTEAFFGQGTRLTVV.